This paragraph reports one TCR beta chain. The antigen remains undetermined. This sample is drawn from a study of shared clonotypes between healthy human individuals. Notes on the study in general: Collection of samples was limited to blood; tissue repertoires likely differ.

Trimming left V 7 bases short and J 0 bases short, with 7 bases between. This CDR3 has 12 residues. Germline V gene sequence: CDR1 MNHEY, CDR2 SVGAGI. Unsorted PBMC replicate PCRs used about 310 ng DNA, approximately 30,000 T cell genomes. Using immunoSEQ multiplex PCR, the repertoire was profiled, and TCRdb retains in-frame clones only, with some absent. The sample lists fewer than 600,000 clones, less than 85% occurring once. Sequenced material: PBMCs. The TCR originated in a woman between 40 and 50 years old in good health. Some clones in this sample may be carry-over from other donors' samples. The rearrangement links TRBV6-5 to TRBJ2-7; D is possibly TRBD1 or TRBD2 (5 bases each). The CDR3 bases are TGTGCCAGCAACGGGGCCTCCTACGAGCAGTACTTC. Protein sequence: CASNGASYEQYF.